This entry features one T cell receptor (beta chain) sequence. What it recognizes is unknown. Alongside a J-beta primer mix, a sample-barcoded 5' primer served in a second PCR lasting roughly 6 to 12 cycles. Sequencing of every sample gave 3 million or more CDR3-containing paired-end reads. TCRdb re-called the 5' RACE reads through MiXCR, storing one row per CDR3 protein. The table has 1.5 million to 2 million distinct CDR3 sequences, about 28% seen once. Isolation of PBMCs gave at least 6.5 million cells per sample. The germline CDR1 and CDR2 sequences are MNHEY and SVGEGT. The CDR3 contains 13 residues. V dropped 7 bases and J dropped 6; count of bases not matched to a gene: 8. The data originate from a study of blood T cells in healthy people across ages. Study-wide findings and caveats: Age brought a roughly linear fall in TCR beta diversity measured per million T cells.

The chain couples TRBV6-2 or TRBV6-3 to TRBJ1-2; 7 bases fit TRBD1. Sequencing was performed on blood. This TCR derives from a woman in her thirties in good health. CDR3: CASKRGREDGYTF. CDR3 sequence (DNA): TGTGCCAGCAAAAGGGGGCGAGAGGATGGCTACACCTTC.